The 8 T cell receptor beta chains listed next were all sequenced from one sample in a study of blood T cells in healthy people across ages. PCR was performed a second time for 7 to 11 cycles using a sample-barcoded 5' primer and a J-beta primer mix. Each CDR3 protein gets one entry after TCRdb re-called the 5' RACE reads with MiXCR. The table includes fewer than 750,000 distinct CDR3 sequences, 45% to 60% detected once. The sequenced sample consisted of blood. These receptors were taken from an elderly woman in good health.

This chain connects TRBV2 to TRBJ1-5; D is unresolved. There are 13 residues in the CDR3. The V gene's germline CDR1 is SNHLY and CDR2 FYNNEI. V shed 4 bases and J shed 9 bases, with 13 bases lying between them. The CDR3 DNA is TGTGCCAGCAGTGTTATGAAGACGGCGCCCCAGCATTTT. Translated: CASSVMKTAPQHF.

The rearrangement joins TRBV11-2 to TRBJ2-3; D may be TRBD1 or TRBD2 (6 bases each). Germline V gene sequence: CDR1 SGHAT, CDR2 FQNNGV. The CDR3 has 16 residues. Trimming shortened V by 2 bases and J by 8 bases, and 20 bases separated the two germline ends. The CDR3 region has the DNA TGTGCCAGCAGCTTACCTAAGGGGGGAGGAGACCGTACGCAGTATTTT. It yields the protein CASSLPKGGGDRTQYF. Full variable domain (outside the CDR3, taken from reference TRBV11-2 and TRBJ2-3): EAGVAQSPRYKIIEKRQSVAFWCNPISGHATLYWYQQILGQGPKLLIQFQNNGVVDDSQLPKDRFSAERLKGVDSTLKIQPAKLEDSAVYLCASSLPKGGGDRTQYFGPGTRLTVL.

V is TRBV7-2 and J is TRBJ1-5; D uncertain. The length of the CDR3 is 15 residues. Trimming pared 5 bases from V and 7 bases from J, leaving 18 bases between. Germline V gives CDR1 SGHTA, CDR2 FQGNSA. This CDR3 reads CASSPTEGLGQPQHF. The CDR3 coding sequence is TGTGCCAGCAGCCCCACCGAGGGTTTAGGCCAGCCCCAGCATTTT.

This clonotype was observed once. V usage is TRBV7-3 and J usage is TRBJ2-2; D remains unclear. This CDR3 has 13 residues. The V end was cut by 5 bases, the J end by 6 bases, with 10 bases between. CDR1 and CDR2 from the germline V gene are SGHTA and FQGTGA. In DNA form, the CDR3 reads TGTGCCAGCAGCCCCCAGCTGGCCGGGGAGCTGTTTTTT. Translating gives CASSPQLAGELFF.

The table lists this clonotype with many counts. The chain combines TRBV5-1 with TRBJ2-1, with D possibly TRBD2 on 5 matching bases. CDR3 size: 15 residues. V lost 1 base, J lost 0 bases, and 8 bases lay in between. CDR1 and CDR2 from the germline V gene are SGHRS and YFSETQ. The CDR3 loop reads CASSLSSYSYNEQFF. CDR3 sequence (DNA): TGCGCCAGCAGCTTGTCTAGCTACTCCTACAATGAGCAGTTCTTC.

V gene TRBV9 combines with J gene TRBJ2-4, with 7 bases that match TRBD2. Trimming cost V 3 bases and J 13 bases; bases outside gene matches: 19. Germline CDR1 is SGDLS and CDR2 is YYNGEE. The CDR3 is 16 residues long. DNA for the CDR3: TGTGCCAGCAGCGCCCGGGGAGCGGGGACTTACAATGAGCAGTACTTC. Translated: CASSARGAGTYNEQYF.

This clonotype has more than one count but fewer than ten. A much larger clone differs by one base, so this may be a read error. The CDR3 nucleotides are TGTGCCAGCAGCCTGACTAGCGGTGCCTTCAATGAGCAGTACTTC. Residues: CASSLTSGAFNEQYF. The chain combines TRBV2 with TRBJ2-7; TRBD2 matches 9 bases. Germline V gene lookup returns CDR1 SNHLY and CDR2 FYNNEI. The CDR3 sequence is 15 residues long. V lost 6 bases to trimming and J lost 7 bases; unmatched junction nucleotides: 13.

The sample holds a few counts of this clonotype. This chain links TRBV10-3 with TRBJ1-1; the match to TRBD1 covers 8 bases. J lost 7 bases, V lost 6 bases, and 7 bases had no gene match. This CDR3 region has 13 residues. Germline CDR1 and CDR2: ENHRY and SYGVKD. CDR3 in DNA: TGTGCCATCAGGACAGGGGTGGTTAATGAAGCTTTCTTT. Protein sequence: CAIRTGVVNEAFF.